This TCR beta chain was profiled in a study of PD-1 blockade in classical Hodgkin lymphoma. As for the study in general: The nivolumab dose that patients received was 3 mg/kg, given intravenously every 2 weeks.

This table comes from immunoSEQ multiplex PCR, and its TCRdb copy is limited to in-frame clones, with some not included. The data show about 9,900 clones, with around 70% seen just once and more than 8.5% held by the top ten. Remarks on this clone: Its antigen is currently unknown.

Whole-study findings and limits: Nothing has yet pinned down what causes the repertoire differences, possibly disease activity or prior therapy. Compared with baseline, CD4+ but not CD8+ TCR diversity had risen significantly by C4D1. Baseline diversity resembling that of newly diagnosed patients was seen in complete responders.

This CDR3 is built from 15 residues. CDR1 and CDR2 (germline): MNHEY, SMNVEV (reference sequence). V was clipped by 5 bases and J by 0 bases; unmatched bases: 6. Time point indicated: cycle 4 day 1 (C4D1), after about 6 weeks of nivolumab. All trial patients relapsed after autologous stem cell transplantation. The authors enriched CD8+ T cells from thawed PBMCs via magnetic negative selection. The rearrangement joins TRBV27 to TRBJ2-7; 8 nucleotides align to TRBD2. The source of this sequence is a human donor with classical Hodgkin lymphoma. The sequences come from CD8+ T cells from blood, collected before the fourth cycle of nivolumab. The CDR3 DNA is TGTGCCAGCAGTCCGTTAGCGGGGTCCTCCTACGAGCAGTACTTC. It is translated as CASSPLAGSSYEQYF.